This T cell receptor beta chain was obtained from a study of T-cell memory formation after mild COVID-19. Study results and caveats: Of the contracting clones, CD4+ ones lay mainly in CM and EM, and CD8+ ones in EMRA. Cross-reactive memory seemingly joined, as some responding clones were found in pre-infection memory. Later expanders leaned CD4+, whereas day 15 to 85 contracting clones were balanced CD4/CD8.

This CDR3 comprises 14 residues. The germline V and J ends were trimmed by 1 base and 3 bases, with 8 bases remaining between them. In germline, CDR1 is SGHRS, CDR2 YFSETQ. Notes on this clonotype: Its antigen is still unknown.

In TCRdb, the 5' RACE reads were re-called with MiXCR into one record per CDR3 protein. The data hold roughly 240,000 distinct CDR3 sequences, with 15% to 17% observed a single time. The specimen sequenced was PBMCs or a T cell subset sorted from them (not recorded which). This clonotype was obtained from an adult woman who had mild COVID-19 (a few samples of this study predate the infection). Cell type and time point are not known. The chain employs TRBV5-1 and TRBJ2-1, with D tentatively TRBD1 (5 bases). The CDR3 DNA reads TGCGCCAGCAGCTTGCCGGACATCTACAATGAGCAGTTCTTC. Translation: CASSLPDIYNEQFF.